This TCR beta chain derives from a study of PD-1 blockade in classical Hodgkin lymphoma. TCRdb's table, derived via immunoSEQ multiplex PCR, lists solely in-frame clones and lacks some. The profile shows about 32,000 clones, 80% to 90% of them singletons. The CDR3 spans 14 residues. CDR1 and CDR2 (germline): MNHEY, SMNVEV (reference sequence). V was clipped by 4 bases and J by 11 bases, with 18 bases between them. Every single patient, without exception, relapsed after autologous stem cell transplantation, and brentuximab vedotin exposure varied. Sequencing was performed on peripheral blood mononuclear cells (PBMCs), taken at baseline. The TCR originated in a human donor with classical Hodgkin lymphoma. V usage is TRBV27 and J usage is TRBJ1-5; possible D gene TRBD1, 5 bases. The DNA for the CDR3 is TGTGCCAGCAGTTCCGCTGTGGGGGTGAAAACCCAGCATTTT. Translation gives CASSSAVGVKTQHF.